This entry features one TCR beta chain sequence. What it recognizes is unknown. The data originate from a study of CD8+ T cells in alopecia areata. In the study overall: Tofacitinib dosing lasted 6 to 18 months, which was then followed by 6 months off drug.

The treatment was: oral pan-JAK inhibitor, 5-10 mg twice daily. Findings and caveats of the study: Only a single nonresponder existed, so baseline CD8+ expansion links stay unclear. There were also resident alphabeta T cells of normal skin sequenced in scalp samples.

This CDR3 has 13 amino acids. The V end was cut by 6 bases, the J end by 11 bases, with 22 bases between. Germline V gene sequence: CDR1 SQVTM, CDR2 ANQGSEA. Investigators isolated RNA and reverse transcribed it into cDNA to act as the sequencing template. Some clones are missing from TCRdb's copy, which holds only in-frame ones; the method was immunoSEQ multiplex PCR. The data show over 85,000 clones, about 64% seen once. This receptor was obtained from a human donor with alopecia areata. This specimen consisted of CD8+ T cells sorted from blood, obtained at week 4, from a patient treated with tofacitinib. This chain joins TRBV29-1 and TRBJ1-2; D is undetermined. CDR3 protein: CSVGLPGAPPYTF. DNA of the CDR3: TGCAGCGTCGGCCTCCCCGGAGCCCCTCCGTACACCTTC.